This T cell receptor beta chain was profiled in a study of regulatory T cells in long-lasting Graves disease (dated by TCRdb to the early 2020s). Regarding the complete study: Patients with newly diagnosed Graves' disease had been on antithyroid drugs for under 3 months. A total of about 35 samples underwent TCR sequencing, from about 13 patients with persistent Graves' disease and around 20 patients with newly diagnosed Graves' disease. The study was registered as a clinical trial and conducted in China. This study used TCR sequencing and RNA sequencing of peripheral blood to compare persistent Graves' disease patients against newly diagnosed Graves' disease patients. Results and caveats for the whole study, not just this receptor: Sequencing and analysis were restricted to the TCR beta chain. Compared with newly diagnosed patients, persistent Graves' disease patients had lower TCR Shannon entropy and fewer highly expanded clones, which suggests clonal expansion. Because the primary lesion, thyroid tissue, could not be accessed, the study looked at peripheral blood alone. Persistent disease showed preferential use of TRBV28, TRBJ1-2 and TRBJ2-5, whereas newly diagnosed disease favored TRBV20-1 and TRBJ2-1. A larger number of public clonotypes was shared among persistent patients (more than 2,500) than among newly diagnosed patients (roughly 980). As a limitation, the authors acknowledged that the small sample size may reduce accuracy.

This clonotype was counted ten times or more. It lacks a known antigen. No much larger clonotype is one base removed from it; base qualities were not supplied. The CDR3 covers 16 residues, taking in both the cysteine and the phenylalanine. The only DNA kept is the CDR3, 48 bases in frame from the first base. At the junction V is shortened by 4 bases and J by 5 bases, with 22 bases in between. CDR1 and CDR2, looked up from the germline V gene, are SGHRS and YFSETQ. The library was obtained by multiplex PCR. The sequencing machine was an Illumina HiSeq 4000. To build TCR beta libraries, CDR3 regions were amplified by Arm-PCR using iRepertoire HTBI primers. PCR products were gel purified before sequencing. Per the authors' processing: A total of 60 to 80 TRBV and 14 TRBJ segments were identified across samples and were used for gene usage analysis of CDR3 amino acid clonotypes. COPE and FqMerger were used to merge the filtered high-quality paired reads into contigs. BLAST was used to align contigs to IMGT TRBV, TRBD and TRBJ reference genes, with CDR3 defined following IMGT. Any clonotype with a frequency above 0.1% was classified as a highly expanded clone. Repertoire diversity was measured by Shannon entropy, and V-J evenness by the Gini coefficient. A clonotype found in more than one individual was treated as public. TCRdb reworked the public reads: Q25 trimming with fastp, MiXCR clone assembly, productive beta chains retained. One record per CDR3 amino acid sequence lists the most common genes and DNA. None of the V and J calls come from the authors' own analysis; TCRdb made them. The sample records 450,000 to 500,000 distinct CDR3 sequences, around 15% of which are singletons. The ten largest clones represent 10% to 15% of the sample.

The intended sense of this specimen's time point label: newly diagnosed GD, antithyroid drugs for less than 3 months. For both TCR sequencing and RNA sequencing, RNA was extracted from PBMCs in TRIzol. The diagnosis of Graves' disease was made according to American Thyroid Association guidelines. Patients for the study were recruited at an endocrinology department in Xi'an, China. Each patient gave 8.5 to 9.5 milliliters of peripheral blood, collected in an EDTA anticoagulant tube. Ficoll Paque Plus density gradient separation was used to isolate PBMCs, and no additional T cell sorting was done. An Agilent 2100 Bioanalyzer and agarose gel were used to assess RNA quality, and a NanoDrop 2000 was used to measure RNA concentration. In addition, the sample was reused for a study of T cells in Graves' hyperthyroidism and ophthalmopathy. The second investigation adds: A patient counted as having stable Graves' hyperthyroidism if no progression to ophthalmopathy occurred over 18 months of follow-up. Hyperthyroidism patients were newly diagnosed, had a disease duration of under 2 months, and were aged 18 to 65 years. Any patient with an uncontrolled infection, another autoimmune disease, pregnancy or lactation was excluded. Diagnoses were established on the basis of clinical symptoms, serum thyroxine and TRAb, thyroid ultrasound, and orbital computed tomography. A first-round RT-PCR of the TCR CDR3 used the HTBI primer set with the Qiagen OneStep RT-PCR kit. Most expanded thyroid clonotypes (frequency above 0.001) were also detected in blood, a finding suggesting that blood repertoires may reflect thyroid immune responses. A model built on a 13 V-J signature distinguished ophthalmopathy from stable hyperthyroidism, reaching roughly 88% sensitivity and around 81% specificity in cross-validation and 80%/75% in testing. In validation, the model predicted progression to ophthalmopathy a median of around 6.5 months before onset, with approximately 68% sensitivity and nearly 75% specificity. To identify distinguishing TCR V-J signatures, a discovery cohort of around 100 patients was used, comprising 40 to 45 with Graves' ophthalmopathy and under 60 with stable Graves' hyperthyroidism. An independent validation cohort of around 19 hyperthyroidism patients and 17 patients who later progressed to ophthalmopathy tested prospective prediction of ophthalmopathy. The 100 or so discovery patients were randomly split 7:3 into training and test sets. The study also compared thyroid tissue and blood T-cell repertoires from more than 5 Graves' hyperthyroidism patients. Once sampling was done, hyperthyroidism patients were given methimazole at a starting dose of 30 mg daily, whereas ophthalmopathy patients were given high-dose intravenous methylprednisolone. Libraries were constructed in a second round of multiplex PCR, after which size selection and purification were carried out. Paired-end sequencing of the libraries was performed with 100 bp reads on an Illumina HiSeq2000. SOAPnuke was used to process the raw data, removing reads that contained adapters or uncalled bases, had a mean Phred below 15, or lacked an exact match to the constant primer or identifier. High-quality paired reads were merged with COPE v1.2.5, and unique nucleotide sequences were defined as clonotypes. MiTCR v1.1 was used to align clonotypes to the IMGT TRBV, TRBD and TRBJ reference segments. The analysis was restricted to V-J combinations with a frequency above 0.0001, which together covered around 99% of the repertoires. The TCS score was defined as F50 (clonal expansion) divided by E x V (chaos), with BLOSUM62-based TCRdist calculated between CDR3 peptides within each V-J. Welch's t-statistics and random forest reduced 500 to 550 V-J features to about 13, which were used in a naive Bayes classifier (R e1071). Sample size was not statistically predetermined, and blinding of investigators to group allocation was not performed. TCR Vbeta CDR3 sequencing of some 140 peripheral blood samples (over 40 ophthalmopathy, 75 to 80 hyperthyroidism and about 17 progressor patients) is reported in the paper.

This clonotype was obtained from a man aged 35-49 years with Graves disease. Donor details come from another sample of the same person, matched by shared clones. Sequencing was performed on peripheral blood mononuclear cells (PBMCs), taken at new diagnosis, from a patient treated with antithyroid drugs. In this chain, TRBV5-1 is recombined with TRBJ2-7; a tentative D match to TRBD2 spans 6 bases. The encoded CDR3 is CASSPFSSRESNEQYF. The nucleotides read TGCGCCAGCAGCCCCTTTTCTTCCCGGGAGAGCAACGAGCAGTACTTC.